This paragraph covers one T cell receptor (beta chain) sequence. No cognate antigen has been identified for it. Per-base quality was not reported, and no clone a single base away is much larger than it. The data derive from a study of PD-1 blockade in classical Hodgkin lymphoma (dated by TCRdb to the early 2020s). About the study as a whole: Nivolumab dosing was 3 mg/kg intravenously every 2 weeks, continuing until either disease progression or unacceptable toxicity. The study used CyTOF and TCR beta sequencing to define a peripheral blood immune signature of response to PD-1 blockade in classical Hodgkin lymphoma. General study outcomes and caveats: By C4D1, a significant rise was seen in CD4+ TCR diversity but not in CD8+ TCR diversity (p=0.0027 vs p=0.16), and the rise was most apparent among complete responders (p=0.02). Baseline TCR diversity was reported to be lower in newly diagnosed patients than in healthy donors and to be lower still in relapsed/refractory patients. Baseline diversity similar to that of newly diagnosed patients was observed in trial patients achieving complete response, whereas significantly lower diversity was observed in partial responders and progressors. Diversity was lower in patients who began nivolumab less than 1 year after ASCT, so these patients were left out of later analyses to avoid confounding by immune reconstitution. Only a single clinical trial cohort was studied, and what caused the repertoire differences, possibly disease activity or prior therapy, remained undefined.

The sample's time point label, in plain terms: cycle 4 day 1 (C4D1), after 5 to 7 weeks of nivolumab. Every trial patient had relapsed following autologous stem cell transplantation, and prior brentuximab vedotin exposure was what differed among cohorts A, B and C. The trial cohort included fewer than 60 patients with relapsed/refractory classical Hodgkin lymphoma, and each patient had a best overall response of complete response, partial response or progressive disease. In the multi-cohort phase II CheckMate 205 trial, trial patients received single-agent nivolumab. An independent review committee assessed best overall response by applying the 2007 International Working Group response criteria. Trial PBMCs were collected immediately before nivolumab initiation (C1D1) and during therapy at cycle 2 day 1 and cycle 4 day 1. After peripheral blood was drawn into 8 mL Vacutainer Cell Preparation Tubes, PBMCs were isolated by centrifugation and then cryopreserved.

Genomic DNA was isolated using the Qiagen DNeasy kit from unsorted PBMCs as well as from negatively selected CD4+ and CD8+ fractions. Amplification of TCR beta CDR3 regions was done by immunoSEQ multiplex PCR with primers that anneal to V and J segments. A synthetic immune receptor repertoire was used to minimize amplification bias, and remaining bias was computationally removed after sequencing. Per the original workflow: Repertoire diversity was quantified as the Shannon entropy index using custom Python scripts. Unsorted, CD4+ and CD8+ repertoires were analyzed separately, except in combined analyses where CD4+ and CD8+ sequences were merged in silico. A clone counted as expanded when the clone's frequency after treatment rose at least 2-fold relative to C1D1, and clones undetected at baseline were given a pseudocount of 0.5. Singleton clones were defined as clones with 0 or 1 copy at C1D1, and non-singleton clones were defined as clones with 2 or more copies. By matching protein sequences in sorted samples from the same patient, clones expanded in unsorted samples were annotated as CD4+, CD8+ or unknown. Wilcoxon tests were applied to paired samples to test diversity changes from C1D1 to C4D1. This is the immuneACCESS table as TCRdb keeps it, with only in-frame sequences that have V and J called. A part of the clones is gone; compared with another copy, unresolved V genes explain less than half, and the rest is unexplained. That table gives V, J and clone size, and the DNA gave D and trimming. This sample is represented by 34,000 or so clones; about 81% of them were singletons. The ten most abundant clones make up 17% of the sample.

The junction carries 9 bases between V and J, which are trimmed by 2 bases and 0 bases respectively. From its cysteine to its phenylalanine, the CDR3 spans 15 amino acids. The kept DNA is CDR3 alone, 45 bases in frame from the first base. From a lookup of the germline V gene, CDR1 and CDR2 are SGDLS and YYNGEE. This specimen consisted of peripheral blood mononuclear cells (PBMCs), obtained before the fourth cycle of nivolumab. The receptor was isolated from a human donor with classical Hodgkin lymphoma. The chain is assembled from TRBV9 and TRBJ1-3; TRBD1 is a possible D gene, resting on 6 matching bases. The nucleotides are TGTGCCAGCAGCGTCCAAGGGGGCTCTGGAAACACCATATATTTT. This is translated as CASSVQGGSGNTIYF.